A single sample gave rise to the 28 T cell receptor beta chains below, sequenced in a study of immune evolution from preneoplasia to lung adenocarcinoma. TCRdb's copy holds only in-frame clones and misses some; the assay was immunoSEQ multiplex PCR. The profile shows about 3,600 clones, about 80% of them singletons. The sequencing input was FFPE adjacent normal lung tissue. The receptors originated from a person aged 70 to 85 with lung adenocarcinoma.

The CDR3 sequence is CASSLYYTSGRENNEQFF. In DNA, the CDR3 is TGTGCCAGCAGCTTGTATTATACAAGCGGGAGAGAAAACAATGAGCAGTTCTTC. The rearrangement joins TRBV5-4 to TRBJ2-1, with 8 bases aligning to TRBD2. Germline V CDR1 and CDR2: SGHNT, YYREEE (reference sequence). This CDR3 comprises 18 residues. V trimming: 1 base; J trimming: 5 bases; junction bases outside the gene matches: 14.

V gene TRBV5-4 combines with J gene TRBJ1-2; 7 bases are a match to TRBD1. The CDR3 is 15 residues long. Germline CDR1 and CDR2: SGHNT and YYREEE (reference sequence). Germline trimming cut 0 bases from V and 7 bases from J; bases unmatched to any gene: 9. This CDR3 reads CASSLVDRDFSGYTF. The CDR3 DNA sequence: TGTGCCAGCAGCTTGGTTGACAGGGACTTCTCTGGCTACACCTTC.

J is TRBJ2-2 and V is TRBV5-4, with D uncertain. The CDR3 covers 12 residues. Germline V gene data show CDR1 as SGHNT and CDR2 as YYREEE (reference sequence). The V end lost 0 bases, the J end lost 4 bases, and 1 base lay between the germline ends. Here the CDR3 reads CASSLATGELFF. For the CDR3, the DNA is TGTGCCAGCAGCTTGGCCACCGGGGAGCTGTTTTTT. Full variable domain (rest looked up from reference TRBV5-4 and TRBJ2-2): ETGVTQSPTHLIKTRGQQVTLRCSSQSGHNTVSWYQQALGQGPQFIFQYYREEENGRGNFPPRFSGLQFPNYSSELNVNALELDDSALYLCASSLATGELFFGEGSRLTVL.

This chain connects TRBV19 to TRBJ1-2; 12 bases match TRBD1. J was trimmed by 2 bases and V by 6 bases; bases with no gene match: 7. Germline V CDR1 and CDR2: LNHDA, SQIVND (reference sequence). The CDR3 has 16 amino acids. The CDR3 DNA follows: TGTGCCAGTAGAGAGTATGGGACAGGGGGCAACTATGGCTACACCTTC. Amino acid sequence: CASREYGTGGNYGYTF.

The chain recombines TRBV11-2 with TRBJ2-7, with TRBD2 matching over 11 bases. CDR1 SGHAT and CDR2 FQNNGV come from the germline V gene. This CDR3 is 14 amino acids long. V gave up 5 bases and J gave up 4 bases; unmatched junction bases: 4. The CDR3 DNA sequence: TGTGCCAGCAGCCCCGGGACTAGCGGTTACGAGCAGTACTTC. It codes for CASSPGTSGYEQYF. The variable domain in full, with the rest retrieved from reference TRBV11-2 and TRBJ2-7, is EAGVAQSPRYKIIEKRQSVAFWCNPISGHATLYWYQQILGQGPKLLIQFQNNGVVDDSQLPKDRFSAERLKGVDSTLKIQPAKLEDSAVYLCASSPGTSGYEQYFGPGTRLTVT.

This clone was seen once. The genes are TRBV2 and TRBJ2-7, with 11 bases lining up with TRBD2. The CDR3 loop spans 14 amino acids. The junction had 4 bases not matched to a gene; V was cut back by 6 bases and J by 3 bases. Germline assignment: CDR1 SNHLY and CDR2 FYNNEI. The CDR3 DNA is TGTGCCAGCAGCGCGCTAGCGGGGGGCTACGAGCAGTACTTC. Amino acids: CASSALAGGYEQYF.

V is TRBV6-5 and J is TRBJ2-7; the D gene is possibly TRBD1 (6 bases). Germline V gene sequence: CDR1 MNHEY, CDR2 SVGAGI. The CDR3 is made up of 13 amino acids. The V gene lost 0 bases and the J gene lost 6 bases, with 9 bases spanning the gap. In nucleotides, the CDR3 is TGTGCCAGCAGTTACTCGATACAGGGCGAGCAGTACTTC. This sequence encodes CASSYSIQGEQYF.

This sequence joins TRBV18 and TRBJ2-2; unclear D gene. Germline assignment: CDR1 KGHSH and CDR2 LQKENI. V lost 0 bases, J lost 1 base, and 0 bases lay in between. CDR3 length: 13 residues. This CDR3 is CASSPPNTGELFF. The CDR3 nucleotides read TGTGCCAGCTCACCACCGAACACCGGGGAGCTGTTTTTT.

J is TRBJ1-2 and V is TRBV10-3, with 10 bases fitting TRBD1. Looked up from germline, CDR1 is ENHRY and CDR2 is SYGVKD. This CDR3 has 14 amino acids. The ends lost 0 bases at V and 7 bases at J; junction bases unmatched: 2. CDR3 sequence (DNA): TGTGCCATCAGTGAGTCCCGGGACAGGGGTGGCTACACCTTC. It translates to CAISESRDRGGYTF.

The CDR3 is CASRGDRLGNTIYF. CDR3 in DNA: TGTGCCAGCAGGGGGGACAGACTTGGAAACACCATATATTTT. The V gene is TRBV6-5, the J gene TRBJ1-3; TRBD1 aligns across 7 bases. V dropped 6 bases and J dropped 3; count of bases not matched to a gene: 5. Germline loops: CDR1 MNHEY, CDR2 SVGAGI. The CDR3 is 14 amino acids.

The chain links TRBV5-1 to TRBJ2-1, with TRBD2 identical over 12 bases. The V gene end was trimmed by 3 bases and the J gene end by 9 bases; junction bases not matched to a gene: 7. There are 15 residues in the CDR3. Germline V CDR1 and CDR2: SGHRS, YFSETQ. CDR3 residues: CASSSLAGGSVEQFF. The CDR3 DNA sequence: TGCGCCAGCAGCTCTCTAGCGGGGGGGTCGGTTGAGCAGTTCTTC.

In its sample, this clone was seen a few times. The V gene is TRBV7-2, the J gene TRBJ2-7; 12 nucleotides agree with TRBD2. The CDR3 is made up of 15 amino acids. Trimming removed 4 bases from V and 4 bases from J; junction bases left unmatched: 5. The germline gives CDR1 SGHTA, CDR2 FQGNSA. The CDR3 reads CASSSLAGGVYEQYF. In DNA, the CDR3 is TGTGCCAGCAGCTCACTAGCGGGAGGAGTATACGAGCAGTACTTC.

For the CDR3, the DNA is TGCGCCAGCAGATATGAGGGAGGACTCACCGGGGAGCTGTTTTTT. It specifies CASRYEGGLTGELFF. The J gene is TRBJ2-2, the V gene TRBV5-1, with TRBD2 as a possible D gene (6 bases). The CDR3 covers 15 residues. Per the germline V gene, CDR1 is SGHRS and CDR2 is YFSETQ. V was cut by 5 bases and J by 4 bases, with 15 bases left in between.

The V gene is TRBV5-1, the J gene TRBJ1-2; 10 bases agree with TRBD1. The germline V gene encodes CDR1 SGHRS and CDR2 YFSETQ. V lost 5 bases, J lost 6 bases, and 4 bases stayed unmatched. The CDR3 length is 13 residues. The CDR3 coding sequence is TGCGCCAGCAGACTGGACAGGGGGAATGGCTACACCTTC. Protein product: CASRLDRGNGYTF.

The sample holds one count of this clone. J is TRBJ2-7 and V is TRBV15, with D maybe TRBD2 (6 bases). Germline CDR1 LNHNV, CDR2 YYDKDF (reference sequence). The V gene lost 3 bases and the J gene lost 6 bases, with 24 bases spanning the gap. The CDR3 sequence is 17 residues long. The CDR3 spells CATSRFGSSGRAGEQYF. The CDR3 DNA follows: TGTGCCACCAGCAGGTTCGGGAGCTCGGGCAGGGCGGGCGAGCAGTACTTC.

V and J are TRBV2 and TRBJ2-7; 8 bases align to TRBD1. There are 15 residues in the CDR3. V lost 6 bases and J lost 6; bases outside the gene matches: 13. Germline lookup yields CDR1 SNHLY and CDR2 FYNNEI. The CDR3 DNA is TGTGCCAGCAGAGCCGACAGGGGCGTCGGGGGCGAGCAGTACTTC. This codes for CASRADRGVGGEQYF.

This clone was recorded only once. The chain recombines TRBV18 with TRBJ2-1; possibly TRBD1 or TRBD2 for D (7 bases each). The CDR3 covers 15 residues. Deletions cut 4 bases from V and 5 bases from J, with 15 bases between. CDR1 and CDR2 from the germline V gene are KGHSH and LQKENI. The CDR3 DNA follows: TGTGCCAGCTCACTCCGACAGGGAGGGGACAATGAGCAGTTCTTC. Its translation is CASSLRQGGDNEQFF.

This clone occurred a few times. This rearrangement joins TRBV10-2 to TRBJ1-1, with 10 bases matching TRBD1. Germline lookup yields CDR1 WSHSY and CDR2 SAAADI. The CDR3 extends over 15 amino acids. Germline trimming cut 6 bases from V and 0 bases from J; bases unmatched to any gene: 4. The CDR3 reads CASRPGTGVNTEAFF. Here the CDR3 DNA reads TGCGCCAGCAGGCCCGGGACAGGGGTGAACACTGAAGCTTTCTTT.

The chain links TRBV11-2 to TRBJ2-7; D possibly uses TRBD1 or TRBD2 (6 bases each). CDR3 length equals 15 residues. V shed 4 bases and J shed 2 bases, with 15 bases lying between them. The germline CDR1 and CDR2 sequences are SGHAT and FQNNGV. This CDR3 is CASSWGRGSPYEQYF. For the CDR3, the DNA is TGTGCCAGCAGCTGGGGGCGGGGATCCCCCTACGAGCAGTACTTC. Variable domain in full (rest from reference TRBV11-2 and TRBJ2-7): EAGVAQSPRYKIIEKRQSVAFWCNPISGHATLYWYQQILGQGPKLLIQFQNNGVVDDSQLPKDRFSAERLKGVDSTLKIQPAKLEDSAVYLCASSWGRGSPYEQYFGPGTRLTVT.

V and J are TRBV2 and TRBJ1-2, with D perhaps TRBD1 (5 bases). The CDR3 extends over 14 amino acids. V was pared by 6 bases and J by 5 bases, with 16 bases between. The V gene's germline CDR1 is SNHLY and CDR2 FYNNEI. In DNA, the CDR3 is TGTGCCAGCAGCCGCGACAGCGGGAATTATGGCTACACCTTC. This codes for CASSRDSGNYGYTF.

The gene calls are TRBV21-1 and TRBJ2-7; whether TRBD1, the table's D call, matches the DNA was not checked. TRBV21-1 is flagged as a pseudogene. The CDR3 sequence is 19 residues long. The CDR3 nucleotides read TGTGCCAGCAGCTCTCCCCTCCTGCAGGGCGAGGCGACGATACGCGAGCAGTACTTC. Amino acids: CASSSPLLQGEATIREQYF.

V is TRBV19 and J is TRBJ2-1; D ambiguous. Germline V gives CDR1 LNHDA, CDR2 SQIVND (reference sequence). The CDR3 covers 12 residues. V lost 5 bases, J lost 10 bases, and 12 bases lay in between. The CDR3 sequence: CASSSRDFEQFF. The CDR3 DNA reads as TGTGCCAGTAGTTCACGAGATTTCGAGCAGTTCTTC.

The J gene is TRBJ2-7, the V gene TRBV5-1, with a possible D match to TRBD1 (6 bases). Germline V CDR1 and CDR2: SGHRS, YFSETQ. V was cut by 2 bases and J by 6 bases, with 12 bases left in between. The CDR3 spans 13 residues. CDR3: CASSLQGFSEQYF. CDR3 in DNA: TGCGCCAGCAGCTTACAGGGTTTTAGCGAGCAGTACTTC.

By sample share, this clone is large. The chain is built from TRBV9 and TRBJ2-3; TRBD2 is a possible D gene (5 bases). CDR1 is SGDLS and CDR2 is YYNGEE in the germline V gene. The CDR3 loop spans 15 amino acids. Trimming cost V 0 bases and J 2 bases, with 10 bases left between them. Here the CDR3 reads CASSVAGNPTDTQYF. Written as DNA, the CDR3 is TGTGCCAGCAGCGTAGCCGGGAACCCCACAGATACGCAGTATTTT.

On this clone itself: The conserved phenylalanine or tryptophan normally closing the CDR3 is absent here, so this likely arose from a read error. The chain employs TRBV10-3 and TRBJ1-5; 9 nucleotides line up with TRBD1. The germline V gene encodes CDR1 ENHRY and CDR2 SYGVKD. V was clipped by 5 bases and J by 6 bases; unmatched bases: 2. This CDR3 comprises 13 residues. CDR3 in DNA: TGTGCCATCAGTACACAGGGGGCTCAGCCCCAGCATCTT. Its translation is CAISTQGAQPQHL.

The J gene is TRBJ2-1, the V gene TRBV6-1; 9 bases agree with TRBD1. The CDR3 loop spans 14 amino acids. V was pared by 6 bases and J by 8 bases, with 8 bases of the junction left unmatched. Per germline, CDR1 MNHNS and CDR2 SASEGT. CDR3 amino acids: CASRRTGAADEQFF. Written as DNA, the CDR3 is TGTGCCAGCAGAAGGACAGGGGCGGCCGATGAGCAGTTCTTC.

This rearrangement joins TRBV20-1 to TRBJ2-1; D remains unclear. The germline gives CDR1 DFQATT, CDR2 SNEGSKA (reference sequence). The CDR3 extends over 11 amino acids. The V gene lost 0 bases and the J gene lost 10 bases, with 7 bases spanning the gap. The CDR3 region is CSARDLWEQFF. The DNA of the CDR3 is TGCAGTGCTAGAGATTTGTGGGAGCAGTTCTTC.

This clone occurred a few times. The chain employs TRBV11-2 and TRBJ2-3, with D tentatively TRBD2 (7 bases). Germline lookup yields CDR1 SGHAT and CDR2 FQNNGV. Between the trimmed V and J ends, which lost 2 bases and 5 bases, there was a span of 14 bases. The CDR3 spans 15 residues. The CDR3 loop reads CASSLRRGAVDTQYF. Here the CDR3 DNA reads TGTGCCAGCAGCTTACGTCGGGGGGCGGTAGATACGCAGTATTTT.